The subject of this entry is one T cell receptor beta chain. Trimming shortened V by 2 bases and J by 1 base, and 11 bases separated the two germline ends. The CDR3 is 15 amino acids. Germline-derived CDR1 and CDR2 are MDHEN and SYDVKM. This sample is part of a study of blood T cell repertoires in COVID-19. Study background: The study drew acute and convalescent COVID-19 samples from the United States, Italy and Spain.

Participant-given clinical history determined each cohort assignment. Authors' methods: For nucleated cells, counts were estimated from reference gene primer amplification. Produced via immunoSEQ multiplex PCR; TCRdb's table is partial and in-frame only. V and J calls and clone size are given by that table; D and trimming were obtained from the DNA. Found here are some 160,000 clones, around 84% of them singletons; the top ten hold 8%. The material sequenced was PBMCs or T cells enriched from blood (not recorded which). The TCR was taken from a woman between 45 and 65 years old who had recovered from COVID-19. This chain joins TRBV28 and TRBJ1-2; tentatively, D is TRBD1 (5 bases). For the CDR3, the DNA is TGTGCCAGCAGTTTAGGGGGGAAAATTAACTATGGCTACACCTTC. The encoded protein is CASSLGGKINYGYTF.